The 10 T cell receptor beta chains in this list originate from one sample, sequenced in a study of T cells in localized non-small cell lung cancer (TCRdb year 2020). Library method: the immunoSEQ multiplex PCR assay. Entries here come from immuneACCESS through TCRdb and include only in-frame sequences with V and J called. Some clones fail to appear in such tables; in the studies checked, an unresolved V gene covers under half of the shortfall, and the cause of the remainder is unknown. This sample comprises around 2,900 clones, 25% of them detected only once. The ten most abundant clones make up 15% to 17% of the sample. The material sequenced was lung tumor tissue, taken before any cancer treatment. These TCRs come from a man between 40 and 75 years old with stage III lung adenocarcinoma.

The V and J genes are TRBV29-1 and TRBJ2-3; 8 bases are a match to TRBD1. The junction had 5 bases not matched to a gene; V was cut back by 4 bases and J by 2 bases. The CDR3 sequence is 14 residues long. Germline V gene sequence: CDR1 SQVTM, CDR2 ANQGSEA. Here the CDR3 DNA reads TGCAGCGTTGTTGGGGACAGGATCACAGATACGCAGTATTTT. It codes for CSVVGDRITDTQYF.

This chain links TRBV18 with TRBJ2-6; D possibly corresponds to TRBD1 (5 bases). Deletions cut 2 bases from V and 3 bases from J, with 8 bases between. The CDR3 spans 15 residues. Looked up from germline, CDR1 is KGHSH and CDR2 is LQKENI. This chain's CDR3 is CASSPTRGGANVLTF. The CDR3 DNA reads TGTGCCAGCTCACCAACAAGGGGTGGGGCCAACGTCCTGACTTTC.

The chain recombines TRBV11-3 with TRBJ2-7; 8 bases line up with TRBD2. V was clipped by 2 bases and J by 5 bases; unmatched bases: 8. This CDR3 region has 15 residues. Germline V gene lookup returns CDR1 SGHNT and CDR2 YENEEA. The CDR3 nucleotides are TGTGCCAGCAGCTTAATTTCGACTAGCGTCCACGAGCAGTACTTC. Translated, it gives CASSLISTSVHEQYF.

The chain employs TRBV11-3 and TRBJ2-1; possible D gene TRBD1, 6 bases. Germline V gene sequence: CDR1 SGHNT, CDR2 YENEEA. There are 16 residues in the CDR3. The V gene lost 2 bases and the J gene lost 4 bases, with 15 bases spanning the gap. The CDR3, as DNA: TGTGCCAGCAGCTTAACGGGGACAAGGGAATACAATGAGCAGTTCTTC. Translating it yields CASSLTGTREYNEQFF.

The chain is built from TRBV13 and TRBJ1-2, with D unresolved. Germline V CDR1 and CDR2: PRHDT, FYEKMQ (reference sequence). The CDR3 contains 14 residues. Trimming shortened V by 1 base and J by 4 bases, and 10 bases separated the two germline ends. The CDR3 reads CASSLDLGGYGYTF. CDR3 sequence (DNA): TGTGCCAGCAGCTTAGATCTAGGAGGCTATGGCTACACCTTC.

The chain carries TRBV4-1 and TRBJ2-7; 8 bases fit TRBD1. CDR1 MGHRA and CDR2 YSYEKL come from the germline V gene. This CDR3 comprises 17 residues. J lost 4 bases, V lost 2 bases, and 13 bases had no gene match. The CDR3 loop reads CASSQQAETGAMYEQYF. The CDR3 nucleotides are TGCGCCAGCAGCCAACAGGCGGAGACAGGGGCGATGTACGAGCAGTACTTC.

The V and J genes are TRBV11-3 and TRBJ2-3, with TRBD2 matching 10 bases. This CDR3 is 16 amino acids long. V lost 5 bases and J lost 3; bases outside the gene matches: 8. In germline, CDR1 is SGHNT, CDR2 YENEEA. The CDR3 loop is CASSPGGAGGTDTQYF. The CDR3 DNA reads as TGTGCCAGCAGCCCCGGGGGAGCGGGGGGGACAGATACGCAGTATTTT.

A few counts support this clone. The chain employs TRBV29-1 and TRBJ2-1; TRBD2 agrees at 8 bases. Germline CDR1 SQVTM, CDR2 ANQGSEA. Losses at the gene ends were 6 bases for V and 2 bases for J; bases not matched to a gene: 9. CDR3 length: 15 residues. In nucleotides, the CDR3 is TGCAGCGTCGCCACGACTAGCGTGACCTACAATGAGCAGTTCTTC. It specifies CSVATTSVTYNEQFF.

This clone was found a few times. The rearrangement uses TRBV2 and TRBJ2-7; possibly TRBD1 for D (6 bases). V was cut by 6 bases and J by 3 bases, with 15 bases left in between. The CDR3 has 14 amino acids. Germline CDR1 and CDR2: SNHLY and FYNNEI. The CDR3 here is CASRPMTGSYEQYF. In nucleotides, the CDR3 is TGTGCCAGCAGGCCGATGACAGGAAGCTACGAGCAGTACTTC.

The chain couples TRBV19 to TRBJ2-7, with D possibly matching TRBD1 (5 bases). The CDR3 is made up of 15 amino acids. The germline V gene encodes CDR1 LNHDA and CDR2 SQIVND (reference sequence). V was cut by 6 bases and J by 5 bases, with 20 bases left in between. The CDR3, as DNA: TGTGCCAGTAGCGCCACTCCGGCCCCAGGGAACGAGCAGTACTTC. It codes for CASSATPAPGNEQYF.